This TCR beta chain appears in the sequencing data of a study of control samples from healthy donors and cancer patients. Trimming at V came to 3 bases and at J to 7 bases, leaving 2 bases not matched to a gene. The germline gives CDR1 SEHNR, CDR2 FQNEAQ (reference sequence). The CDR3 runs 15 residues. Data came from immunoSEQ multiplex PCR; TCRdb stores just in-frame clones and leaves some out. Found here are under 450,000 clones, 90% of them singletons; the top ten hold around 6.8%. This rearrangement joins TRBV7-9 to TRBJ2-3, with 15 bases fitting TRBD2. The sequence derives from a man in his forties or fifties with head and neck cancer. The sample was PBMCs. The CDR3 reads CASSLGLAGGNTQYF. DNA for the CDR3: TGTGCCAGCAGCTTGGGACTAGCGGGGGGCAATACGCAGTATTTT.